Listed below are T cell receptor beta chains from one sample, sequenced in a study of T cell responses to AZD1222 COVID-19 vaccine. Method: immunoSEQ multiplex PCR; TCRdb's copy keeps in-frame clones and lacks some. This sample yields some 120,000 clones, of which approximately 87% are seen a single time; about 10% belongs to the top ten. Here the sequenced sample was peripheral blood, taken on day 0 of AZD1222 vaccination. The receptors shown here come from an adult in good health. Each CDR3 is given with its conserved first and last residue. D genes are given only for firm matches. Size values are once, few and many counts, or a class for expanded clones, and some rows have none.

d_call j_call v_call clone_size cdr3_aa cdr3_nt
- TRBJ1-5 TRBV21-1 - CASSKVSEFSNQPQHF TGTGCCAGCAGCAAAGTATCGGAGTTTAGCAATCAGCCCCAGCATTTT
TRBD1 TRBJ1-2 TRBV30 - CAWSQRRWDSLSYGYTF TGTGCCTGGAGTCAAAGACGATGGGACAGCTTATCCTATGGCTACACCTTC
TRBD2 TRBJ2-1 TRBV28 - CASTSRLAGENEQFF TGTGCCAGCACCTCCAGGCTAGCGGGAGAAAATGAGCAGTTCTTC
- TRBJ1-4 TRBV6-5 - CASSPLAQGSEKLFF TGTGCCAGCAGTCCCCTGGCGCAGGGGAGTGAAAAACTGTTTTTT
- TRBJ2-2 TRBV30 - CAWSVQVSGELFF TGTGCCTGGAGTGTACAGGTCAGCGGGGAGCTGTTTTTT
- TRBJ2-7 TRBV3-1/TRBV3-2 - CASSRYSREQYF TGTGCCAGCAGCCGGTATTCTAGGGAGCAGTACTTC
- TRBJ2-3 TRBV7-3 - CASSLLSTDTQYF TGTGCCAGCAGCTTACTCAGCACAGATACGCAGTATTTT
- TRBJ2-3 TRBV6-6 - CASSYPATTDTQYF TGTGCCAGCAGTTACCCCGCGACCACAGATACGCAGTATTTT
- TRBJ1-1 TRBV5-1 few CASSLEASSRAFF TGCGCCAGCAGCTTGGAGGCGTCAAGCCGGGCTTTCTTT
- TRBJ2-7 TRBV18 - CASSSSPGGYEQYF TGTGCCAGCTCGTCGAGTCCCGGGGGCTACGAGCAGTACTTC
- TRBJ1-2 TRBV29-1 - CSVGTDGPYGYTF TGCAGCGTTGGGACTGACGGCCCGTATGGCTACACCTTC
TRBD1 TRBJ1-1 TRBV6-6 - CASSYAGGRNTEAFF TGTGCCAGCAGTTACGCAGGGGGAAGGAACACTGAAGCTTTCTTT
TRBD2 TRBJ2-7 TRBV5-1 - CASSLETGGYEQYF TGCGCCAGCAGCTTGGAGACGGGGGGATACGAGCAGTACTTC
- TRBJ2-1 TRBV28 once CATPPGRGYNEQFF TGTGCCACCCCACCAGGGAGAGGGTACAATGAGCAGTTCTTC
TRBD1 TRBJ1-5 TRBV19 - CASSPTTGVAHF TGTGCCAGTAGTCCGACCACAGGGGTAGCGCATTTT
- TRBJ1-6 TRBV7-9 - CASSLGATTLHF TGTGCCAGCAGCTTAGGGGCTACCACCCTCCACTTT
- TRBJ2-5 TRBV5-1 - CASSLQTAQETQYF TGCGCCAGCAGCTTGCAGACAGCCCAAGAGACCCAGTACTTC
- TRBJ2-1 TRBV12-3/TRBV12-4 - CASSSGIRDEQFF TGTGCCAGCAGTTCAGGTATCCGGGATGAGCAGTTCTTC
- TRBJ1-6 TRBV5-1 few CASSLEAGLSLHF TGCGCCAGCAGCTTGGAAGCAGGTTTGTCCCTCCACTTT
- TRBJ2-1 TRBV12-3/TRBV12-4 - CASKVENEQFF TGTGCCAGCAAGGTGGAAAATGAGCAGTTCTTC
- TRBJ2-2 TRBV19 - CASSIEYSTGELFF TGTGCCAGTAGTATAGAGTACTCCACCGGGGAGCTGTTTTTT
- TRBJ1-3 TRBV4-2 - CASSQGGQGNTIYF TGTGCCAGCAGCCAAGGTGGACAAGGAAACACCATATATTTT
- TRBJ1-1 TRBV19 - CASSIGGRNTEAFF TGTGCCAGTAGTATAGGGGGGCGGAACACTGAAGCTTTCTTT
- TRBJ1-1 TRBV5-6 once CASTRDPMENTEAFF TGTGCCAGTACAAGGGATCCCATGGAGAACACTGAAGCTTTCTTT
TRBD1 TRBJ2-1 TRBV28 - CASSLAFARGRNNEQFF TGTGCCAGCAGTTTAGCCTTTGCGAGGGGGCGTAACAATGAGCAGTTCTTC
TRBD1 TRBJ1-4 TRBV19 - CATRGQGNEKLFF TGTGCCACCAGGGGGCAGGGTAATGAAAAACTGTTTTTT